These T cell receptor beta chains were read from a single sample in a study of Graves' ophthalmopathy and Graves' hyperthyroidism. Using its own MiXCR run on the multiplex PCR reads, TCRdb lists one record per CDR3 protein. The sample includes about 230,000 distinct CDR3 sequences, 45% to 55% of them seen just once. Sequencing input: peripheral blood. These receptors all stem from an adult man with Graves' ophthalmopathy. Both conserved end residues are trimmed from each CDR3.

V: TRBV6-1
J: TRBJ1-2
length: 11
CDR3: ASRTGSGDGYT

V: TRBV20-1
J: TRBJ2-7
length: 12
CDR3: SAHQGNYAYEQY

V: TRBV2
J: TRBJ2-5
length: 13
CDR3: ASSVETGPRGTQY

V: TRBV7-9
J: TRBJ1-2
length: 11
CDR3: ASSPRDREGHT

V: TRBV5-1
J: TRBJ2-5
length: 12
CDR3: ASQDPAGAETQY

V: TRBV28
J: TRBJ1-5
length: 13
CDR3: ASSPLQGGNQPQH

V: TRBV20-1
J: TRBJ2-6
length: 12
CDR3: SARGGAGANVLT

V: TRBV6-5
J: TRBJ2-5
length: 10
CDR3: ASTQGEGTQY

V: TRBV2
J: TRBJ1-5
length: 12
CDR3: ASSYLAVRETQH

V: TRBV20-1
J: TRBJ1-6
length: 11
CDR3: SARDFFNSPLH

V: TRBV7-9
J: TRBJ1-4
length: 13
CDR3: ASSIGTVENEKLF

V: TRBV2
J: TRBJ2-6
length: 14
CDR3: ASKQGRFSGANVLT

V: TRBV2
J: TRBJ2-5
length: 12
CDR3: ASSWGGLQETQY

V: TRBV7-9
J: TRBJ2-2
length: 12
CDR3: ASTGTKNTGELF

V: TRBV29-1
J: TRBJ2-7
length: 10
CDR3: SVVRGTYEQY

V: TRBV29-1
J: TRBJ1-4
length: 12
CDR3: SVGDRGTNEKLF

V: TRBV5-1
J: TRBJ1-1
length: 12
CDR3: ASSFGQPNTEAF

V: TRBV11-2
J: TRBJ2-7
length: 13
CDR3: ASSLGLAGGYEQY

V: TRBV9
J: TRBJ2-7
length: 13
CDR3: ASSEPAGLFHEQY

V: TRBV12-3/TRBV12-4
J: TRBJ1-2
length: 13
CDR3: ASSLAPGGSGGYT